This T cell receptor (beta chain) originates from a study of technical replicates of blood from a few donors. V was clipped by 7 bases and J by 2 bases, with 12 bases between them. CDR1 and CDR2 from the germline V gene are SGDLS and YYNGEE. CDR3 length: 13 residues. TCRdb's table, derived via immunoSEQ multiplex PCR, lists solely in-frame clones and lacks some. The table has over 75,000 clones, nearly 97% seen once. The origin of this receptor is a human donor in good health. V is TRBV9 and J is TRBJ1-2, with D possibly matching TRBD1 (5 bases). Sample: T cells isolated from PBMCs. The CDR3 DNA is TGTGCCAGCTCCCCCCAGGGAAACTATGGCTACACCTTC. Translated, it gives CASSPQGNYGYTF.